The 18 T cell receptor beta chains listed next were all sequenced from one sample in a study of identifying expanded T cells in peripheral blood. The data were produced by immunoSEQ multiplex PCR, yet TCRdb's version contains in-frame clones alone and is incomplete. The data contain 70,000 to 95,000 clones, roughly 90% of them singletons. Specimen: blood. The source of these receptors is a person between 18 and 69 years old in good health.

The chain recombines TRBV2 with TRBJ1-2; weak D call: TRBD1 (6 bases). V was shortened by 7 bases and J by 3 bases, with 21 bases between the two germline ends. The germline V gene encodes CDR1 SNHLY and CDR2 FYNNEI. The CDR3 runs to 16 residues. The DNA for the CDR3 is TGTGCCAGCATCTTTGGACAGCCTGAGCGGCACTATGGCTACACCTTC. Protein: CASIFGQPERHYGYTF.

The chain combines TRBV28 with TRBJ1-5, with unresolved D. Per the germline V gene, CDR1 is MDHEN and CDR2 is SYDVKM. V lost 4 bases and J 8 bases, leaving 12 bases between the germline ends. The CDR3 sequence is 13 residues long. The CDR3 protein is CASSYDAIKPQHF. The DNA of the CDR3 is TGTGCCAGCAGTTACGACGCAATCAAGCCCCAGCATTTT.

The chain couples TRBV19 to TRBJ2-3; D might be TRBD1 (5 bases). Per the germline V gene, CDR1 is LNHDA and CDR2 is SQIVND (reference sequence). The CDR3 contains 12 residues. The ends were cut back, 5 bases at V and 5 bases at J, with 8 bases in the middle. The CDR3 sequence: CASSPGIDTQYF. CDR3 DNA sequence: TGTGCCAGTAGTCCAGGGATAGATACGCAGTATTTT. The complete variable domain, with remaining parts taken from reference TRBV19 and TRBJ2-3, reads DGGITQSPKYLFRKEGQNVTLSCEQNLNHDAMYWYRQDPGQGLRLIYYSQIVNDFQKGDIAEGYSVSREKKESFPLTVTSAQKNPTAFYLCASSPGIDTQYFGPGTRLTVL.

This chain joins TRBV19 and TRBJ1-5, with D possibly matching TRBD1 (6 bases). This CDR3 region has 15 residues. V was trimmed by 7 bases and J by 6 bases, leaving 19 bases between them. The germline V gene has CDR1 LNHDA and CDR2 SQIVND (reference sequence). CDR3 protein: CASTSNGGASQPQHF. The DNA for the CDR3 is TGTGCCAGTACCTCAAACGGGGGGGCAAGTCAGCCCCAGCATTTT.

The gene calls are TRBV5-1 and TRBJ2-1, with TRBD2 matching 12 bases. Per the germline V gene, CDR1 is SGHRS and CDR2 is YFSETQ. This CDR3 contains 16 residues. V dropped 3 bases and J dropped 0; count of bases not matched to a gene: 1. The chain's CDR3 is CASSSTSGGSYNEQFF. The CDR3 coding sequence is TGCGCCAGCAGCTCGACTAGCGGGGGCTCCTACAATGAGCAGTTCTTC.

This chain uses TRBV18 with TRBJ2-7, with 11 positions matching TRBD2. The CDR3 sequence is 15 residues long. The V and J ends lost 6 bases and 2 bases, in that order; junction bases with no gene match: 6. Per germline, CDR1 KGHSH and CDR2 LQKENI. This CDR3 reads CASSPGTSGPYEQYF. The CDR3 nucleotides are TGTGCCAGCTCTCCGGGGACTAGCGGACCCTACGAGCAGTACTTC.

The chain couples TRBV29-1 to TRBJ1-1, with D maybe TRBD1 (5 bases). The CDR3 is made up of 11 amino acids. The germline CDR1 and CDR2 sequences are SQVTM and ANQGSEA. V gave up 3 bases and J gave up 5 bases, with 7 bases separating them. The CDR3 here is CSVDQGTEAFF. CDR3 coding DNA: TGCAGCGTTGATCAGGGAACTGAAGCTTTCTTT. Together with reference TRBV29-1 and TRBJ1-1, the CDR3 gives the full variable domain: SAVISQKPSRDICQRGTSLTIQCQVDSQVTMMFWYRQQPGQSLTLIATANQGSEATYESGFVIDKFPISRPNLTFSTLTVSNMSPEDSSIYLCSVDQGTEAFFGQGTRLTVV.

This chain uses TRBV7-3 with TRBJ2-7, with D possibly TRBD1 on 6 matching bases. V shed 5 bases and J shed 2 bases, with 16 bases lying between them. Germline V gives CDR1 SGHTA, CDR2 FQGTGA. This CDR3 region has 15 residues. The CDR3: CASSSEGHKTYEQYF. The CDR3 DNA sequence: TGTGCCAGCAGCAGCGAGGGACACAAAACCTACGAGCAGTACTTC.

This rearrangement joins TRBV30 to TRBJ1-2; D is possibly TRBD1 (5 bases). Germline V gives CDR1 GTSNPN, CDR2 SVGIG (reference sequence). The ends were cut back, 1 base at V and 6 bases at J, with 21 bases in the middle. The CDR3 sequence is 16 residues long. This CDR3 is CAWSAVARTQHHGYTF. As DNA, the CDR3 is TGTGCCTGGAGTGCCGTAGCCCGGACACAGCATCATGGCTACACCTTC.

V gene TRBV6-1 combines with J gene TRBJ1-5, with 9 bases matching TRBD1. The ends lost 8 bases at V and 6 bases at J; junction bases unmatched: 8. The V gene's germline CDR1 is MNHNS and CDR2 SASEGT. The CDR3 contains 14 residues. The CDR3 reads CASHTGGESQPQHF. For the CDR3, the DNA is TGTGCCAGCCACACAGGGGGCGAAAGTCAGCCCCAGCATTTT.

The chain is built from TRBV6-1 and TRBJ2-4; D gene uncertain. Germline loops: CDR1 MNHNS, CDR2 SASEGT. V shed 0 bases and J shed 0 bases, with 6 bases lying between them. The CDR3 runs to 15 residues. For the CDR3, the DNA is TGTGCCAGCAGTGAAGCTCAACTAGCCAAAAACATTCAGTACTTC. Its translation is CASSEAQLAKNIQYF.

The genes are TRBV9 and TRBJ1-2; D is uncertain. V gave up 4 bases and J gave up 6 bases, with 10 bases separating them. CDR1 and CDR2 from the germline V gene are SGDLS and YYNGEE. The CDR3 runs to 12 residues. Here the CDR3 reads CASSLPQDGYTF. CDR3 in DNA: TGTGCCAGCAGCCTCCCACAAGATGGCTACACCTTC.

The chain links TRBV7-9 to TRBJ2-5; no firm D call. Germline CDR1 reads SEHNR; CDR2 reads FQNEAQ (reference sequence). V was clipped by 0 bases and J by 5 bases, with 4 bases between them. The length of the CDR3 is 12 residues. CDR3 region: CASSLAFETQYF. In DNA, the CDR3 is TGTGCCAGCAGCTTAGCTTTTGAGACCCAGTACTTC.

The chain uses TRBV4-1 and TRBJ1-2; D remains ambiguous. The CDR3 covers 15 residues. Germline CDR1 reads MGHRA; CDR2 reads YSYEKL. V was trimmed by 1 base and J by 2 bases, leaving 11 bases between them. The CDR3 nucleotides are TGCGCCAGCAGCCAAGGGCCGGGGAGCAACTATGGCTACACCTTC. This codes for CASSQGPGSNYGYTF.

The rearrangement joins TRBV5-1 to TRBJ2-7; tentative D call: TRBD1 (5 bases). With 1 base removed from V and 3 bases from J, the gap between germline ends came to 14 bases. This CDR3 has 15 residues. From germline, CDR1 is SGHRS and CDR2 YFSETQ. Written as DNA, the CDR3 is TGCGCCAGCAGCTTGTTGGCAGGGTTGAACTACGAGCAGTACTTC. Translated, it gives CASSLLAGLNYEQYF. The full variable domain, with the rest looked up from reference TRBV5-1 and TRBJ2-7, is KAGVTQTPRYLIKTRGQQVTLSCSPISGHRSVSWYQQTPGQGLQFLFEYFSETQRNKGNFPGRFSGRQFSNSRSEMNVSTLELGDSALYLCASSLLAGLNYEQYFGPGTRLTVT.

CDR3 loop: CASSPPTGTPKETQYF. The CDR3 coding sequence is TGTGCCAGCAGCCCACCCACCGGGACTCCGAAAGAGACCCAGTACTTC. The V and J genes are TRBV7-9 and TRBJ2-5, with a weak D call TRBD2 (6 bases). The germline gives CDR1 SEHNR, CDR2 FQNEAQ (reference sequence). The CDR3 consists of 16 residues. V lost 5 bases and J lost 3, with 19 bases in between. Full variable domain (rest looked up from reference TRBV7-9 and TRBJ2-5): DTGVSQNPRHKITKRGQNVTFRCDPISEHNRLYWYRQTLGQGPEFLTYFQNEAQLEKSRLLSDRFSAERPKGSFSTLEIQRTEQGDSAMYLCASSPPTGTPKETQYFGPGTRLLVL.

This rearrangement joins TRBV2 to TRBJ1-5, with D tentatively TRBD1 (6 bases). There are 13 residues in the CDR3. Between the trimmed V and J ends, which lost 6 bases and 10 bases, there was a span of 16 bases. Germline assignment: CDR1 SNHLY and CDR2 FYNNEI. This CDR3 reads CASRSRGDLPQHF. The CDR3 DNA follows: TGTGCCAGCAGAAGCAGGGGAGACCTACCCCAGCATTTT.

This chain joins TRBV6-1 and TRBJ2-7; no reliable D call. Per germline, CDR1 MNHNS and CDR2 SASEGT. V was cut by 1 base and J by 4 bases, with 8 bases left in between. The CDR3 runs 13 residues. The CDR3 DNA follows: TGTGCCAGCAGTGAAGTTCCCGGATACGAGCAGTACTTC. Protein sequence: CASSEVPGYEQYF.